This TCR beta chain is from a study of CD8+CD57+ T cells in acquired aplastic anemia. Study in general: DNA recovered from sorted CD4+ and CD8+ cells had a mean of approximately 3.2 ug.

The germline CDR1 and CDR2 sequences are LNHDA and SQIVND (reference sequence). This CDR3 is 17 amino acids long. Trimming cost V 3 bases and J 2 bases; bases outside gene matches: 10. All sequencing subjects had displayed CD8+CD57+ cell expansion on flow cytometry. With respect to this clonotype: Its specificity is not known.

Profiling that covered TCR beta VDJ and CDR3 relied on genomic DNA as its template. TCRdb recomputed calls from the reads with MiXCR, one row per CDR3 protein. The table has 170,000 or so distinct CDR3 sequences, nearly 65% seen once. Points from the study as a whole: No significant difference in CD8+ Simpson's diversity was found between patients and controls. Fewer than 35 CD8+ CDR3 sequences occurred in both the patients and the controls.

Sequencing input: sorted CD4+, CD8+, or CD8+CD57+ T cells (not recorded which) from PBMCs. This TCR was recovered from a human donor with aplastic anemia. J is TRBJ2-7 and V is TRBV19; 10 bases fit TRBD1. In DNA, the CDR3 is TGTGCCAGTAGTATTCGGGGACAGGGGTCTCCTACCTACGAGCAGTACTTC. Its translation is CASSIRGQGSPTYEQYF.